The 20 T cell receptor beta chains reported below all come from one sample, sequenced in a study of T cells in localized non-small cell lung cancer. Here immunoSEQ multiplex PCR was the method, and the copy in TCRdb shows in-frame clones only, minus some. The sample records 55,000 to 75,000 clones, about 89% being singletons. The sample in question was peripheral blood, obtained before any cancer treatment. Receptors originate from a man aged 40-75 years with stage I lung adenocarcinoma.

The rearrangement uses TRBV2 and TRBJ2-7; 8 bases are shared with TRBD1. The V segment lost 6 bases and the J segment 3 bases; nucleotides outside the gene matches: 4. CDR1 is SNHLY, CDR2 FYNNEI, per germline. CDR3 size: 13 residues. The CDR3: CASRGTGIYEQYF. The CDR3 DNA is TGTGCCAGCAGGGGGACAGGAATCTACGAGCAGTACTTC.

This clone was counted a single time. The chain uses TRBV19 and TRBJ1-1; maybe TRBD1 (5 bases). With 6 bases removed from V and 1 base from J, the gap between germline ends came to 15 bases. Germline CDR1 and CDR2: LNHDA and SQIVND (reference sequence). The CDR3 is 15 residues long. CDR3 sequence reads: CASRGIGHQNTEAFF. In DNA form, the CDR3 reads TGTGCCAGTAGGGGTATTGGACACCAGAACACTGAAGCTTTCTTT.

This chain joins TRBV7-9 and TRBJ2-7, with D perhaps TRBD2 (5 bases). The CDR3 length is 12 residues. V was shortened by 5 bases and J by 2 bases, with 7 bases between the two germline ends. CDR1 and CDR2 (germline): SEHNR, FQNEAQ (reference sequence). In nucleotides, the CDR3 is TGTGCCAGCAGCCGGGGAACCTACGAGCAGTACTTC. This codes for CASSRGTYEQYF.

This chain connects TRBV2 to TRBJ2-5, with 8 nucleotides matching TRBD1. V lost 5 bases to trimming and J lost 1 base; unmatched junction nucleotides: 6. The CDR3 has 15 amino acids. Germline V gene lookup returns CDR1 SNHLY and CDR2 FYNNEI. CDR3 loop: CASSLTGQGQETQYF. CDR3 sequence (DNA): TGTGCCAGCAGTCTTACTGGACAGGGCCAAGAGACCCAGTACTTC.

This chain links TRBV6-6 with TRBJ1-5; D unresolved. The CDR3 runs 16 residues. Trimming removed 2 bases from V and 7 bases from J, with 18 bases in between. Germline V gene sequence: CDR1 MNHNY, CDR2 SVGAGI (reference sequence). The CDR3 sequence: CASSYSVTRGSQPQHF. CDR3 DNA sequence: TGTGCCAGCAGTTACAGTGTGACCCGAGGCAGCCAGCCCCAGCATTTT.

The gene calls are TRBV9 and TRBJ2-2, with no clear D. Germline CDR1 is SGDLS and CDR2 is YYNGEE. V was shortened by 3 bases and J by 4 bases, with 7 bases between the two germline ends. CDR3 length: 13 residues. The CDR3 loop is CASSAVPTGELFF. The CDR3, as DNA: TGTGCCAGCAGCGCCGTCCCCACCGGGGAGCTGTTTTTT.

This clone was recorded a few times. The V gene is TRBV7-2, the J gene TRBJ2-3, with D possibly being TRBD2 (6 bases). V was clipped by 8 bases and J by 0 bases, with 6 bases between them. This CDR3 is built from 12 residues. Germline V lookup: CDR1 SGHTA, CDR2 FQGNSA. The CDR3 region is CASGTSTDTQYF. DNA of the CDR3: TGTGCCAGCGGGACTAGCACAGATACGCAGTATTTT.

J is TRBJ2-2 and V is TRBV4-2, with TRBD2 identical over 10 bases. Trimming at V came to 4 bases and at J to 6 bases, leaving 8 bases not matched to a gene. Germline V gene data show CDR1 as LGHNA and CDR2 as YNFKEQ. CDR3 length: 16 amino acids. CDR3 in DNA: TGTGCCAGCAGCCTCCGAATAGCGGGAGGACCCGGGGAGCTGTTTTTT. Amino acids: CASSLRIAGGPGELFF.

The chain is built from TRBV9 and TRBJ2-1; weak D call: TRBD1 (7 bases). V was trimmed by 4 bases and J by 2 bases, leaving 16 bases between them. The CDR3 is made up of 16 amino acids. Germline CDR1 reads SGDLS; CDR2 reads YYNGEE. As DNA, the CDR3 is TGTGCCAGCAGCCCATGGGGGGACAGCACCTACAATGAGCAGTTCTTC. This encodes CASSPWGDSTYNEQFF.

This clone was counted a few times. This chain connects TRBV5-1 to TRBJ2-1; D might be TRBD2 (6 bases). This CDR3 region has 13 residues. V gave up 2 bases and J gave up 9 bases, with 12 bases separating them. The germline V gene encodes CDR1 SGHRS and CDR2 YFSETQ. In DNA form, the CDR3 reads TGCGCCAGCAGCTTTATAGCGGAGACTGAGCAGTTCTTC. Translation gives CASSFIAETEQFF.

The chain recombines TRBV30 with TRBJ2-3; 8 nucleotides agree with TRBD2. This CDR3 has 13 amino acids. V was clipped by 5 bases and J by 5 bases; unmatched bases: 6. Germline CDR1 and CDR2: GTSNPN and SVGIG (reference sequence). The CDR3 DNA reads as TGTGCCTGGGGGACTCGGGGGGGAGATACGCAGTATTTT. Protein product: CAWGTRGGDTQYF.

The genes are TRBV30 and TRBJ2-7; the D is unclear. V lost 3 bases, J lost 12 bases, and 18 bases lay in between. Germline CDR1 is GTSNPN and CDR2 is SVGIG (reference sequence). This CDR3 spans 12 amino acids. The CDR3: CAWSIRHGSPYF. The CDR3 DNA reads as TGTGCCTGGAGCATAAGACACGGGTCGCCGTACTTC.

The rearrangement joins TRBV7-9 to TRBJ2-7; the match to TRBD2 covers 8 bases. Germline lookup yields CDR1 SEHNR and CDR2 FQNEAQ (reference sequence). With 6 bases clipped from V and 1 base from J, the junction kept 8 bases outside the gene matches. This CDR3 is 15 amino acids long. CDR3 amino acids: CASRSTGGGSYEQYF. Written as DNA, the CDR3 is TGTGCCAGCAGATCAACAGGCGGGGGGTCCTACGAGCAGTACTTC.

This chain uses TRBV10-3 with TRBJ1-1; TRBD1 is a possible D gene (5 bases). V lost 11 bases and J 3 bases, leaving 19 bases between the germline ends. This CDR3 is built from 14 residues. Per the germline V gene, CDR1 is ENHRY and CDR2 is SYGVKD. The CDR3 DNA reads as TGTGCCTCATCCCTCTTGGGGCTACACACTGAAGCTTTCTTT. Its translation: CASSLLGLHTEAFF.

This clone was picked up one time. The gene calls are TRBV7-3 and TRBJ2-1; 7 nucleotides match TRBD2. Germline CDR1 SGHTA, CDR2 FQGTGA. Trimming removed 1 base from V and 10 bases from J; junction bases left unmatched: 19. The CDR3 runs 18 residues. As DNA, the CDR3 is TGTGCCAGCAGCTTAATCTCGTCCGGACTAGGGAAAAGCGGGGAGCAGTTCTTC. Encoded protein: CASSLISSGLGKSGEQFF.

This rearrangement joins TRBV30 to TRBJ1-5; 8 bases map to TRBD1. The V gene end was trimmed by 3 bases and the J gene end by 1 base; junction bases not matched to a gene: 2. Germline CDR1 GTSNPN, CDR2 SVGIG (reference sequence). This CDR3 is 14 amino acids long. The CDR3 loop is CAWSDRGSNQPQHF. The CDR3 nucleotides read TGTGCCTGGAGCGACAGGGGAAGCAATCAGCCCCAGCATTTT.

The table lists this clone with a count of one. This chain joins TRBV7-6 and TRBJ2-7, with D unclear. Trimming left V 1 base short and J 9 bases short, with 13 bases between. The V gene's germline CDR1 is SGHVS and CDR2 FNYEAQ. This CDR3 comprises 13 residues. The CDR3 sequence: CASSLDLTAGQYF. The CDR3 nucleotides read TGTGCCAGCAGCTTAGATTTGACCGCCGGGCAGTACTTC. The variable domain in full, completed from reference TRBV7-6 and TRBJ2-7, reads GAGVSQSPRYKVTKRGQDVALRCDPISGHVSLYWYRQALGQGPEFLTYFNYEAQQDKSGLPNDRFSAERPEGSISTLTIQRTEQRDSAMYRCASSLDLTAGQYFGPGTRLTVT.

This sequence joins TRBV12-5 and TRBJ2-7; D call uncertain. The V gene's germline CDR1 is LGHNT and CDR2 FRNRAP. The V gene lost 2 bases and the J gene lost 0 bases, with 5 bases spanning the gap. This CDR3 comprises 13 residues. The CDR3 DNA reads as TGTGCTAGTGGTTTGTCGGGCTCCTACGAGCAGTACTTC. Protein sequence: CASGLSGSYEQYF.

J is TRBJ1-5 and V is TRBV10-3, with D uncertain. The V gene's germline CDR1 is ENHRY and CDR2 SYGVKD. Trimming took off 2 bases at V and 4 bases at J, with 6 bases between the two ends. The CDR3 length is 13 residues. CDR3 DNA sequence: TGTGCCATCAGTGAGCTGGGGAATCAGCCCCAGCATTTT. Translation gives CAISELGNQPQHF.

This rearrangement joins TRBV4-1 to TRBJ2-3; 8 bases line up with TRBD2. The CDR3 is 17 amino acids. Germline trimming cut 4 bases from V and 7 bases from J; bases unmatched to any gene: 16. The germline V gene has CDR1 MGHRA and CDR2 YSYEKL. The CDR3 DNA reads TGCGCCAGCAGCCGAGAGGATCTAGCGGGCGGTAGGAATACGCAGTATTTT. This codes for CASSREDLAGGRNTQYF.